The sequence of this TCR beta chain was determined in a study of Graves' ophthalmopathy and Graves' hyperthyroidism. Findings and limits, study-wide: As the model predicted ophthalmopathy progression, it achieved a sensitivity of less than 71% and a specificity of around 76%. Sensitivity reached approximately 88% and specificity about 81% for a 13-signature model separating ophthalmopathy from stable hyperthyroidism.

To note about this clonotype: Its target is not known.

Certain patients were not enrolled. These were patients with other autoimmune diseases, uncontrolled infections, pregnancy or lactation. Amplification of TCR beta CDR3 regions used RNA transcripts. Following a first-round RT-PCR that used HTBI primers, a second-round multiplex PCR was carried out. TCRdb processed the multiplex PCR reads anew with MiXCR; each CDR3 protein has one entry. Of fewer than 600,000 distinct CDR3 sequences detected, 13% to 15% appear once; the ten largest clones hold roughly 10%. The sequenced sample consisted of blood. This receptor was obtained from a woman in her twenties or thirties with Graves' ophthalmopathy.

CDR3 DNA: TGTGCCAGCAGCCCAAGGGGGGGCCAGCGGGGGCGAGAGACCCAGTACTTC. Its protein product is CASSPRGGQRGRETQYF. This chain joins TRBV11-1 and TRBJ2-5; 8 bases match TRBD2. Germline V gene data show CDR1 as SGHAT and CDR2 as FQDESV (reference sequence). V lost 5 bases to trimming and J lost 4 bases; unmatched junction nucleotides: 15. This CDR3 is 17 amino acids long.